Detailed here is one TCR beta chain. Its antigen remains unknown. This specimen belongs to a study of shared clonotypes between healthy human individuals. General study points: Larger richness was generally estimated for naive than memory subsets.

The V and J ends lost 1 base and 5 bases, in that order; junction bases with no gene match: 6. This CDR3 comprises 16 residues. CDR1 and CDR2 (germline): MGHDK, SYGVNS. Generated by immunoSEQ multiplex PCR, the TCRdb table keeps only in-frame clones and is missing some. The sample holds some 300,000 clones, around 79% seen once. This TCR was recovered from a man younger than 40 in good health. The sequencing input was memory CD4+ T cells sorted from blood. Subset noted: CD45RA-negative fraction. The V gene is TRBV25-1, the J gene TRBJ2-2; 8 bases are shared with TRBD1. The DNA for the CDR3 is TGTGCCAGCAGTGAATGGGGGACAGGTCGGACCGGGGAGCTGTTTTTT. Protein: CASSEWGTGRTGELFF.